This TCR beta chain was obtained from a study of blood T cell repertoires in COVID-19. Study at large: Whether acute or convalescent, the COVID-19 samples came from the United States, Italy and Spain. Sample material is recorded as cDNA or gDNA derived from T cells, B-cell-depleted T cells, or PBMCs.

Authors' analysis steps: From reference gene primer amplification, estimates of nucleated cell counts were derived. The data were produced by immunoSEQ multiplex PCR, yet TCRdb's version contains in-frame clones alone and is incomplete. V and J calls and clone size follow that table, whereas D and trimming were derived from the DNA. This repertoire shows around 64,000 clones, 80% to 90% found once; its top ten account for just under 2%. The CDR3 has 15 residues. Deletions cut 4 bases from V and 2 bases from J, with 12 bases between. In germline, CDR1 is SGHTS, CDR2 YDEGEE. V and J are TRBV5-8 and TRBJ1-4; D might be TRBD1 (6 bases). Sequencing used peripheral blood. This clonotype originated in a man aged 25 to 45 with acute or convalescent COVID-19. CDR3 sequence: CASSLTGSTNEKLFF. CDR3 DNA sequence: TGTGCCAGCAGCCTAACAGGGTCTACTAATGAAAAACTGTTTTTT.